This entry lists 27 T cell receptor beta chains sequenced from one sample in a study of tumor and adjacent non-tumor tissue in lung cancer. No cell sorting was done before RNA was extracted from the tissue. TCRbeta libraries were built with three rounds of nested PCR, modified from ARM-PCR. Each CDR3 protein gets one entry after TCRdb re-called the multiplex PCR reads with MiXCR. The repertoire includes over 60,000 distinct CDR3 sequences, roughly 80% of them detected once, and about 14% sits in the top ten. Specimen: lung tumor tissue. The receptor source for this set is a woman aged 45-65 years with non-small cell lung cancer.

Points on this clonotype: This is likely a read error, given that the CDR3 carries no conserved phenylalanine or tryptophan at its end. This chain connects TRBV11-2 to TRBJ2-1, with D uncertain. Germline V gene lookup returns CDR1 SGHAT and CDR2 FQNNGV. The CDR3 is made up of 12 amino acids. The CDR3 sequence: CASSPSGYEQFS. CDR3 coding DNA: TGCGCCAGCAGTCCCTCCGGATATGAGCAGTTCTCC.

CDR3 residues: CASTLDSFYEQYF. The DNA for the CDR3 is TGTGCCAGCACCCTGGACAGTTTCTATGAGCAGTACTTC. The V and J genes are TRBV12-3 or TRBV12-4 and TRBJ2-7; weak D call: TRBD1 (6 bases). The CDR3 extends over 13 amino acids. V lost 7 bases and J 7 bases, leaving 17 bases between the germline ends.

To note about this clonotype: This likely comes from a read error, as the CDR3 has no conserved phenylalanine or tryptophan at its end. The genes are TRBV28 and TRBJ1-6; 8 bases map to TRBD1. Germline V gene sequence: CDR1 MDHEN, CDR2 SYDVKM. The CDR3 is 14 residues long. Here the CDR3 reads CASSLGTGNSALHY. CDR3 sequence (DNA): TGTGCCAGCAGTCTCGGGACAGGAAATTCAGCCCTCCACTAT.

In the case of this clonotype: The junction departs from the called germline gene at one end, perhaps through a read error. V and J are TRBV20-1 and TRBJ2-7, with D maybe TRBD2 (5 bases). The CDR3 has 13 residues. The germline gives CDR1 DFQATT, CDR2 SNEGSKA (reference sequence). The CDR3 loop reads CNVTRFGLGEQYF. The CDR3 DNA sequence: TGCAATGTTACTAGGTTTGGTCTCGGCGAGCAGTATTTC.

About this clonotype itself: A single base separates this from a much larger clone, so it may be a read error. J is TRBJ2-1 and V is TRBV7-9, with 8 nucleotides matching TRBD1. TRBJ2-7 explains the end of the DNA better; the J call may be wrong. The CDR3 runs to 13 residues. CDR1 is SEHNR and CDR2 is FQNEAQ in the germline V gene (reference sequence). The DNA of the CDR3 is TGTGCCAGCAGCTACGGACAGGGAGATGAGCAGTACTTC. Protein sequence: CASSYGQGDEQYF.

Concerning this clonotype itself: The conserved final phenylalanine or tryptophan is absent from the CDR3, which likely points to a read error. The chain uses TRBV6-6 and TRBJ2-1; TRBD1 matches 11 bases. The CDR3 runs to 20 residues. CDR1 and CDR2 (germline): MNHNY, SVGAGI (reference sequence). The CDR3 bases are TGTGCCAGCTGTTACTCAACTCAAATGATCCGGGACAGGGGGTACAATGAGCAGTTCTTA. Protein sequence: CASCYSTQMIRDRGYNEQFL.

Details on this clonotype: An end of the junction does not agree with germline; a read error may underlie this. This chain uses TRBV29-1 with TRBJ2-5; 7 bases align to TRBD1. This CDR3 comprises 13 residues. The V gene's germline CDR1 is SQVTM and CDR2 ANQGSEA. For the CDR3, the DNA is TGCAGCGATCTGGGGACAGACCAAGAGACCCAGTATTTC. Translation: CSDLGTDQETQYF.

Concerning this clonotype: One end of the junction is discordant with germline, which a read error may explain. V and J are TRBV20-1 and TRBJ2-3; 9 bases align to TRBD2. Germline values: CDR1 DFQATT, CDR2 SNEGSKA (reference sequence). The CDR3 runs to 13 residues. The CDR3 region has the DNA TGCAGTGTAGGCGGGAGGGGAGGAGATACGAAGTATTTT. Translating it yields CSVGGRGGDTKYF.

For this clonotype: At one boundary the junction diverges from the germline segment, which might be a read error. The J gene is TRBJ2-1, the V gene TRBV12-3 or TRBV12-4; D is undetermined. This CDR3 spans 14 amino acids. This CDR3 is CTNRRTSSYDEQFF. In DNA, the CDR3 is TGTACCAACAGAAGGACCAGCTCCTACGATGAGCAGTTCTTC.

Note on this clonotype: The junction and the germline gene differ at one end; a read error may be behind it. The rearrangement joins TRBV6-1 to TRBJ2-5; 7 bases are shared with TRBD2. CDR1 is MNHNS, CDR2 SASEGT, per germline. The CDR3 is 18 residues long. The CDR3 region is CAGSGGGGIWGSWKSQDF. CDR3 DNA sequence: TGTGCCGGCAGTGGAGGCGGGGGTATTTGGGGGAGTTGGAAGAGCCAGGACTTC.

As regards this clonotype: A junction end diverges from the germline sequence, so it may reflect a read error. This sequence joins TRBV12-3 or TRBV12-4 and TRBJ2-3; D assignment may be TRBD1 or TRBD2 (5 bases each). The CDR3 extends over 14 amino acids. CDR3 sequence: CTSSAGANTDTQYF. The CDR3 nucleotides read TGTACCAGCAGTGCCGGGGCGAACACAGATACGCAGTATTTT.

This rearrangement joins TRBV6-6 to TRBJ2-1; D might be TRBD1 (6 bases). The length of the CDR3 is 14 residues. The V and J ends lost 2 bases and 13 bases respectively, with 18 bases between them. The germline CDR1 and CDR2 sequences are MNHNY and SVGAGI (reference sequence). Here the CDR3 reads CASSYGGPRDKQFF. The CDR3, as DNA: TGTGCCAGCAGTTACGGGGGCCCTAGGGATAAACAGTTCTTC.

Turning to this clonotype: The conserved phenylalanine or tryptophan normally closing the CDR3 is absent here, so this likely arose from a read error. The chain carries TRBV20-1 and TRBJ2-7; D uncertain. This CDR3 has 13 residues. V dropped 0 bases and J dropped 0 bases, with 6 bases sitting between them. Germline-derived CDR1 and CDR2 are DFQATT and SNEGSKA (reference sequence). The CDR3 protein is CSARDDRSYEQYL. The CDR3 nucleotides are TGCAGTGCTAGAGATGACCGCTCCTACGAGCAGTACCTC.

For this clonotype: An end of the junction differs from the germline gene, which may be a read error. The chain couples TRBV12-3 or TRBV12-4 to TRBJ1-2; 7 nucleotides align to TRBD1. This CDR3 has 11 residues. The CDR3 region is CPSSPGTAYSF. CDR3 bases: TGTCCCAGCAGTCCGGGGACAGCCTACAGCTTC.

In this sample, this clonotype turned up once. Likely a read error: the CDR3 ends without its conserved phenylalanine or tryptophan. The rearrangement uses TRBV5-6 and TRBJ1-5, with D hard to call. Germline CDR1 SGHDT, CDR2 YYEEEE. The CDR3 consists of 15 residues. Trimming shortened V by 3 bases and J by 2 bases, and 12 bases separated the two germline ends. In nucleotides, the CDR3 is TGTGCCAGCAGCTCGCCGGTGAGTGGCAATCAGCCCCAGCATTTA. Protein product: CASSSPVSGNQPQHL.

The rearrangement links TRBV11-2 to TRBJ2-1; the match to TRBD1 covers 7 bases. The germline V gene has CDR1 SGHAT and CDR2 FQNNGV. The CDR3 extends over 17 amino acids. V lost 7 bases, J lost 1 base, and 13 bases stayed unmatched. The CDR3 coding sequence is TGTGCCAGCACCCCAGAGGGCAGGGGGAGATCCTACAATGAGCAGTTCTTC. Its translation: CASTPEGRGRSYNEQFF. Full variable domain (outside the CDR3, taken from reference TRBV11-2 and TRBJ2-1): EAGVAQSPRYKIIEKRQSVAFWCNPISGHATLYWYQQILGQGPKLLIQFQNNGVVDDSQLPKDRFSAERLKGVDSTLKIQPAKLEDSAVYLCASTPEGRGRSYNEQFFGPGTRLTVL.

With regard to this clonotype: Compared with germline, one end of the junction differs, possibly owing to a read error. V and J are TRBV6-1 and TRBJ2-1; D is possibly TRBD2 (5 bases). This CDR3 has 10 amino acids. Germline assignment: CDR1 MNHNS and CDR2 SASEGT. CDR3: CVSGNDEQFF. The CDR3 DNA reads as TGTGTCAGCGGAAACGATGAGCAGTTCTTC.

To note about this clonotype: The missing conserved phenylalanine or tryptophan at the end of this CDR3 makes a read error likely. The V and J genes are TRBV11-2 and TRBJ1-3; a weak D match, TRBD1 (5 bases). The CDR3 length is 14 residues. Looked up from germline, CDR1 is SGHAT and CDR2 is FQNNGV. Trimming pared 3 bases from V and 2 bases from J, leaving 8 bases between. The CDR3 sequence is CASSFLGAGNTIYH. The CDR3 nucleotides read TGTGCCAGCAGCTTCTTAGGGGCTGGAAACACCATATATCAT.

For this clonotype: Without the conserved terminal phenylalanine or tryptophan, this CDR3 likely stems from a read error. The V and J genes are TRBV10-2 and TRBJ1-1; D unresolved. The CDR3 contains 13 residues. Trimming took 5 bases from V and 1 from J, leaving 8 bases between them. Looked up from germline, CDR1 is WSHSY and CDR2 is SAAADI. CDR3 in DNA: TGCGCCAGCAGTCCAGTGGGGAACACTGAAGCTTTCGTT. This codes for CASSPVGNTEAFV.

As concerns this clonotype: The missing conserved phenylalanine or tryptophan at the end of this CDR3 makes a read error likely. The chain links TRBV6-1 to TRBJ1-4, with D perhaps matching TRBD1 (6 bases). The CDR3 is 16 amino acids. The V gene's germline CDR1 is MNHNS and CDR2 SASEGT. The CDR3 loop reads CASSEAPGAGNEKLFL. Written as DNA, the CDR3 is TGTGCCAGCAGTGAAGCGCCGGGGGCAGGGAATGAGAAACTGTTTCTT.

This clonotype showed up just a few times. This may be a read error: a much more frequent sequence differs by one nucleotide. The chain uses TRBV14 and TRBJ1-1; maybe TRBD1 (5 bases). Germline-derived CDR1 and CDR2 are SGHDN and FVKESK. There are 15 residues in the CDR3. V dropped 7 bases and J dropped 1 base, with 16 bases sitting between them. Written as DNA, the CDR3 is TGTGCCAGCACCATTTGGGTGGGGGAGAACACTGAAGCTTTCTTT. It encodes CASTIWVGENTEAFF.

The genes are TRBV6-2 or TRBV6-3 and TRBJ2-3; no clear D. V dropped 5 bases and J dropped 2 bases, with 8 bases sitting between them. This CDR3 comprises 13 residues. CDR1 MNHEY and CDR2 SVGEGT come from the germline V gene. The CDR3 loop is CASSMINTDTQYF. CDR3 DNA: TGTGCCAGCAGTATGATCAACACAGATACGCAGTATTTT.

Remarks on this clonotype: The conserved phenylalanine or tryptophan is not found at the CDR3 terminus, so this likely reflects a read error. The rearrangement links TRBV25-1 to TRBJ2-3; the D is unclear. The CDR3 contains 14 residues. Trimming stripped 4 bases from V and 0 bases from J, with 8 bases between. Germline V gene data show CDR1 as MGHDK and CDR2 as SYGVNS. CDR3 DNA sequence: TGTGCCAGCAGTGTGAGACATAGCACAGATACGCAGTATATT. Translation gives CASSVRHSTDTQYI.

This clonotype has just a few counts. A much larger clone differs by one base, so this may be a read error. The chain is built from TRBV20-1 and TRBJ2-1; weak D call: TRBD2 (5 bases). This CDR3 region has 13 residues. Trimming shortened V by 3 bases and J by 7 bases, and 13 bases separated the two germline ends. The germline gives CDR1 DFQATT, CDR2 SNEGSKA (reference sequence). The CDR3 nucleotides read TGCAGTGCTAGTCGAGGGAGATATAATGAGCAGTTCTTC. Translation: CSASRGRYNEQFF.

This clonotype was counted at least ten times. The chain has TRBV7-9 and TRBJ2-1; no clear D gene. Trimming stripped 1 base from V and 7 bases from J, with 11 bases between. CDR3 size: 14 residues. Germline values: CDR1 SEHNR, CDR2 FQNEAQ (reference sequence). The CDR3 region has the DNA TGTGCCAGCAGCTTAGAGTTTGAGGATAATGAGCAGTTCTTC. Encoded protein: CASSLEFEDNEQFF. The variable domain in full, completed from reference TRBV7-9 and TRBJ2-1, reads DTGVSQNPRHKITKRGQNVTFRCDPISEHNRLYWYRQTLGQGPEFLTYFQNEAQLEKSRLLSDRFSAERPKGSFSTLEIQRTEQGDSAMYLCASSLEFEDNEQFFGPGTRLTVL.

The chain couples TRBV20-1 to TRBJ2-3, with a weak D call TRBD1 (5 bases). Germline V CDR1 and CDR2: DFQATT, SNEGSKA (reference sequence). The CDR3 runs 16 residues. Trimming removed 1 base at V and 5 bases at J, with 19 bases between. The CDR3 nucleotides read TGCAGTGCTAGAGCTTCCCAGGGTACTACGGTAGATACGCAGTATTTT. It translates to CSARASQGTTVDTQYF.

There are many counts of this clonotype. J is TRBJ2-7 and V is TRBV21-1; TRBD1 is taken as the D call from the table, unchecked against the DNA. TRBV21-1 is tagged as a pseudogene. The CDR3 is 19 residues long. For the CDR3, the DNA is TGTGCCAGCAGCACCAAGGGGGGGGGCAGCCCGCTAAAAACCCACGAGCAGTACTTC. It specifies CASSTKGGGSPLKTHEQYF.